Listed below are T cell receptor beta chains from one sample, sequenced in a study of regulatory T cells in long-lasting Graves disease. MiXCR, run by TCRdb on the multiplex PCR reads, gives a single entry per CDR3 protein. The table lists roughly 400,000 distinct CDR3 sequences, less than 25% of them singletons. The sequencing here drew on peripheral blood mononuclear cells (PBMCs), taken when the disease was refractory, from a patient treated with antithyroid drugs. These receptors were collected from a female donor with Graves disease. Each CDR3 is given with its conserved first and last residue. Fields, in order: V gene, D gene, J gene, clone size, CDR3 protein, CDR3 DNA. The D gene is left open where the match is weak. The size of a clone is reported for some rows only, either as once, few or many, or as a class for expanded clones.

>TRBV6-1|TRBD2|TRBJ2-7|NA
CASSTTSGPYEQYF
TGTGCCAGCAGTACTACTAGCGGACCCTACGAGCAGTACTTC
>TRBV7-9|TRBD2|TRBJ2-7|many
CASSSLAGPTYEQYF
TGTGCCAGCAGCTCTCTAGCGGGGCCCACCTACGAGCAGTACTTC
>TRBV6-1|TRBD1|TRBJ1-5|many
CASSGQGAGQPQHF
TGTGCCAGCAGTGGGCAGGGGGCTGGTCAGCCCCAGCATTTT
>TRBV7-2|NA|TRBJ2-1|NA
CASSPLRQGGSEQFF
TGTGCCAGCAGCCCTCTAAGACAGGGAGGTAGTGAGCAGTTCTTC
>TRBV9|NA|TRBJ1-1|many
CASSVVSGGNEAFF
TGTGCCAGCAGCGTAGTCTCGGGAGGTAATGAAGCTTTCTTT
>TRBV27|NA|TRBJ2-7|many
CASRKDGLSYEQYF
TGTGCCAGCAGGAAGGACGGTCTCTCCTACGAGCAGTACTTC
>TRBV9|NA|TRBJ2-5|NA
CASSVDGQFRETQYF
TGTGCCAGCAGCGTAGATGGACAGTTCAGAGAGACCCAGTACTTC
>TRBV30|NA|TRBJ2-6|few
CAWSVASGANVLTF
TGTGCCTGGAGTGTGGCCTCTGGGGCCAACGTCCTGACTTTC
>TRBV6-5|NA|TRBJ2-7|few
CASSYSIDSYEQYF
TGTGCCAGCAGTTACTCAATCGACTCCTACGAGCAGTACTTC
>TRBV30|NA|TRBJ2-2|NA
CAWTWGTGELFF
TGTGCCTGGACTTGGGGAACCGGGGAGCTGTTTTTT
>TRBV7-2|TRBD2|TRBJ2-7|few
CASSTSSGRASNPWEQYF
TGTGCCAGCAGCACCTCTAGCGGGAGGGCCTCCAACCCCTGGGAGCAGTACTTC
>TRBV20-1|NA|TRBJ2-5|many
CSASLSNWETQYF
TGCAGTGCTAGTCTATCCAACTGGGAGACCCAGTACTTC
>TRBV4-2|NA|TRBJ1-5|few
CASSQNVGGGSNQPQHF
TGTGCCAGCAGCCAAAACGTCGGGGGGGGTAGCAATCAGCCCCAGCATTTT
>TRBV7-6|NA|TRBJ1-5|few
CCQWLRSNQPQHF
TGTTGCCAGTGGCTTAGAAGCAATCAGCCCCAGCATTTT
>TRBV28|NA|TRBJ2-1|NA
CASSLRGYYNEQFF
TGTGCCAGCAGTTTACGCGGGTACTACAATGAGCAGTTCTTC
>TRBV7-9|NA|TRBJ1-5|NA
CASRSGDGNQPQHF
TGTGCCAGCAGGTCGGGGGATGGCAATCAGCCCCAGCATTTT
>TRBV20-1|TRBD1|TRBJ2-7|few
CSARDRRTGGGEQYF
TGCAGTGCTAGAGATCGGCGGACAGGGGGCGGCGAGCAGTACTTC
>TRBV27|NA|TRBJ1-2|NA
CASARQKSYSYTF
TGTGCCAGCGCGAGGCAGAAGTCCTATAGCTACACCTTC
>TRBV7-9|TRBD1|TRBJ2-2|NA
CASSWRTGAGELFF
TGTGCCAGCAGCTGGCGTACAGGGGCCGGGGAGCTGTTTTTT
>TRBV11-2|NA|TRBJ1-4|many
CASSLSYGANEKLFF
TGTGCCAGCAGCTTAAGCTACGGGGCCAATGAAAAACTGTTTTTT
>TRBV20-1|TRBD1|TRBJ2-4|few
CSARPGQGKNIQYF
TGCAGTGCTCGACCGGGACAGGGTAAAAACATTCAGTACTTC
>TRBV27|NA|TRBJ1-1|few
CASSFQGGSTEAFF
TGTGCCAGCAGTTTCCAGGGTGGGAGCACTGAAGCTTTCTTT
>TRBV12-3/TRBV12-4|TRBD1|TRBJ1-1|many
CASSPRDREFPEAFF
TGTGCCAGCAGTCCCCGGGACAGGGAATTTCCTGAAGCTTTCTTT
>TRBV28|NA|TRBJ1-5|many
CASSPPALDQPQHF
TGTGCCAGCAGTCCACCAGCCCTTGATCAGCCCCAGCATTTT
>TRBV2|NA|TRBJ1-6|NA
CASSPGRTINPPLHF
TGTGCCAGCAGTCCTGGACGGACTATTAATCCACCCCTCCACTTT
>TRBV7-9|NA|TRBJ2-2|NA
CAIGMAGELFF
TGTGCCATAGGGATGGCCGGGGAGCTGTTTTTT
>TRBV2|NA|TRBJ2-7|many
CASSTPELAYEQYF
TGTGCCAGCAGTACCCCGGAACTCGCATACGAGCAGTACTTC
>TRBV12-3/TRBV12-4|NA|TRBJ2-7|many
CASSLDLSYEQYF
TGTGCCAGCAGTTTAGACCTCTCCTACGAGCAGTACTTC
>TRBV20-1|NA|TRBJ2-7|few
CSARPDYYYEQYF
TGCAGTGCTAGGCCGGACTATTACTACGAGCAGTACTTC
>TRBV28|NA|TRBJ2-7|many
CASSILRRVATYEQYF
TGTGCCAGCAGCATCCTGCGTCGGGTCGCCACCTACGAGCAGTACTTC
>TRBV6-5|TRBD1|TRBJ2-2|NA
CASSYGTGGFGELFF
TGTGCCAGCAGTTACGGGACAGGGGGTTTTGGGGAGCTGTTTTTT
>TRBV20-1|NA|TRBJ1-5|many
CSAAPGASNQPQHF
TGCAGTGCTGCCCCGGGGGCTAGCAATCAGCCCCAGCATTTT
>TRBV18|NA|TRBJ2-2|NA
CASSRASLQNTGELFF
TGTGCCAGCTCACGGGCTAGCCTACAGAACACCGGGGAGCTGTTTTTT
>TRBV20-1|NA|TRBJ1-1|many
CSAPTGTGTEAFF
TGCAGTGCTCCTACAGGGACTGGCACTGAAGCTTTCTTT
>TRBV15|NA|TRBJ2-5|medium-sized
CATSRDRGLQETQYF
TGTGCCACCAGCAGAGATCGGGGTTTACAAGAGACCCAGTACTTC
>TRBV6-5|NA|TRBJ2-1|few
CASSYAPLGEQFF
TGTGCCAGCAGTTACGCCCCCCTGGGTGAGCAGTTCTTC
>TRBV5-5|NA|TRBJ1-6|NA
CASSPGTDYSPLHF
TGTGCCAGCAGCCCCGGGACCGATTATTCACCCCTCCACTTT
>TRBV7-3|NA|TRBJ1-1|many
CASSNGVLKPEAFF
TGTGCCAGCAGTAACGGTGTTTTGAAGCCCGAAGCTTTCTTT
>TRBV29-1|NA|TRBJ2-7|NA
CSVEEGGRYYEQYF
TGCAGCGTTGAAGAAGGGGGACGGTACTACGAGCAGTACTTC
>TRBV28|NA|TRBJ1-6|many
CASSLSGRASPLHF
TGTGCCAGCAGTTTATCAGGGCGCGCTTCACCCCTCCACTTT
>TRBV12-3/TRBV12-4|NA|TRBJ2-7|many
CASSLFTGRGYEQYF
TGTGCCAGCAGTTTATTTACGGGGAGAGGCTACGAGCAGTACTTC
>TRBV9|TRBD2|TRBJ2-5|few
CASSLSGRAERPQETQYF
TGTGCCAGCAGCCTTAGCGGGAGGGCCGAGAGACCTCAAGAGACCCAGTACTTC
>TRBV30|NA|TRBJ1-1|few
CAWIPPGRNTEAFF
TGTGCCTGGATACCACCAGGGAGGAACACTGAAGCTTTCTTT
>TRBV20-1|TRBD2|TRBJ2-5|few
CSAKLSGGGETQYF
TGCAGTGCAAAGCTCAGCGGGGGGGGCGAGACCCAGTACTTC
>TRBV15|TRBD2|TRBJ2-2|many
CATSRDYTSGNTGELFF
TGTGCCACCAGCAGAGATTATACTAGCGGGAACACCGGGGAGCTGTTTTTT
>TRBV11-2|NA|TRBJ1-6|many
CASSAGGRADSPLHF
TGTGCCAGCAGCGCGGGGGGACGGGCCGATTCACCCCTCCACTTT
>TRBV10-3|NA|TRBJ2-2|few
CASRDGVNTGELFF
TGTGCCAGCAGAGACGGGGTGAACACCGGGGAGCTGTTTTTT
>TRBV30|NA|TRBJ1-1|NA
CAWKRVVTEAFF
TGTGCCTGGAAAAGGGTGGTGACTGAAGCTTTCTTT
>TRBV27|NA|TRBJ2-6|NA
CASSLSGSYSGANVLTF
TGTGCCAGCAGTTTGAGTGGAAGTTACTCTGGGGCCAACGTCCTGACTTTC
>TRBV28|TRBD2|TRBJ2-1|NA
CASIVSGSSYNEQFF
TGTGCCAGCATCGTTAGCGGGAGCTCCTACAATGAGCAGTTCTTC
>TRBV20-1|NA|TRBJ2-5|few
CSARVFLGLPPETQYF
TGCAGTGCTAGAGTCTTTTTGGGGCTCCCTCCGGAGACCCAGTACTTC
>TRBV30|TRBD2|TRBJ2-7|few
CAWSPGLAGVSYEQYF
TGTGCCTGGAGTCCAGGACTAGCGGGAGTCTCCTACGAGCAGTACTTC
>TRBV3-1|NA|TRBJ2-1|few
CASSSSAREQFF
TGTGCCAGCAGCTCCTCCGCCCGTGAGCAGTTCTTC